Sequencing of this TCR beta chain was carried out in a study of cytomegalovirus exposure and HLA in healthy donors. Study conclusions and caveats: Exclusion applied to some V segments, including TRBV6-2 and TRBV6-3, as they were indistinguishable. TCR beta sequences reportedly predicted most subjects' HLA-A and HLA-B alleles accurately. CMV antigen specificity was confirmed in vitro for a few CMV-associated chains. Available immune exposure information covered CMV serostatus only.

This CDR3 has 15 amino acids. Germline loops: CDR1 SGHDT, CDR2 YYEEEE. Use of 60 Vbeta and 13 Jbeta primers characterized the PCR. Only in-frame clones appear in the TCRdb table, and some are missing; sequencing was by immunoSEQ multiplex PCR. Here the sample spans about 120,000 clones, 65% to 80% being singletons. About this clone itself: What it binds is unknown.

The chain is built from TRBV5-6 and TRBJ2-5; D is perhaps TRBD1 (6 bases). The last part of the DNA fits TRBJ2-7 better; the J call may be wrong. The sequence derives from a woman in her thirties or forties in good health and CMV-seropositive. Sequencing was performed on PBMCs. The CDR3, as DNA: TGTGCCAGCAGGTCAGAGGGGGAAATCTCCTACGAGCAGTACTTC. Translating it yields CASRSEGEISYEQYF.